Presented here are 24 T cell receptor beta chains from one specimen sequenced in a study of liver allograft versus peripheral blood T cells. Study at large: The study compared liver allograft T cell receptor repertoires against peripheral blood repertoires of liver transplant recipients.

TCRdb fed the reads into MiXCR, producing one record per CDR3 protein. In the table there are about 11,000 distinct CDR3 sequences, 23% of which are singletons. These receptors were obtained from a human patient who had a liver transplant. Some T cells may be the graft donor's.

Concerning this clonotype: A much larger clone sits a single nucleotide away, making a read error possible. The rearrangement joins TRBV6-5 to TRBJ1-1; 7 positions match TRBD1. CDR1 is MNHEY, CDR2 SVGAGI, per germline. This CDR3 contains 15 residues. CDR3 in amino acids: CASSYSGTGATVAFF. The CDR3 DNA is TGTGCCAGCAGTTACTCGGGAACAGGGGCTACTGTAGCTTTCTTT.

The V and J genes are TRBV7-2 and TRBJ2-7; D assignment may be TRBD1 or TRBD2 (6 bases each). Looked up from germline, CDR1 is SGHTA and CDR2 is FQGNSA. Trimming took 5 bases from V and 5 from J, leaving 13 bases between them. The CDR3 runs to 13 residues. For the CDR3, the DNA is TGTGCCAGCAGCCCCGGGGGCGACCACGAGCAGTACTTC. Protein: CASSPGGDHEQYF.

CDR3 in amino acids: CSARGLAKYEQYF. Written as DNA, the CDR3 is TGCAGTGCCCGCGGACTAGCGAAATACGAGCAGTACTTC. The rearrangement uses TRBV20-1 and TRBJ2-7; 9 bases fit TRBD2. The CDR3 is made up of 13 amino acids. Germline V gives CDR1 DFQATT, CDR2 SNEGSKA (reference sequence). J gave up 4 bases and V 6 bases, and 7 bases lay outside the gene matches.

By share, this clonotype ranks as medium-sized. The chain couples TRBV18 to TRBJ2-2; D possibly corresponds to TRBD2 (5 bases). Trimming stripped 3 bases from V and 1 base from J, with 15 bases between. The CDR3 extends over 17 amino acids. Germline lookup yields CDR1 KGHSH and CDR2 LQKENI. Written as DNA, the CDR3 is TGTGCCAGCTCACCGTTGGCGGGCGAGCTGAACACCGGGGAGCTGTTTTTT. This gives the protein CASSPLAGELNTGELFF.

By share, this clonotype counts as medium-sized. The chain is built from TRBV9 and TRBJ1-1; D is undetermined. The CDR3 extends over 16 amino acids. CDR1 is SGDLS and CDR2 is YYNGEE in the germline V gene. V was clipped by 0 bases and J by 1 base, with 13 bases between them. The CDR3 DNA follows: TGTGCCAGCAGCGTAGCTCCCACAGCCTGGAACACTGAAGCTTTCTTT. Its protein is CASSVAPTAWNTEAFF.

The chain employs TRBV19 and TRBJ2-7, with a weak D call TRBD1 (6 bases). CDR1 is LNHDA and CDR2 is SQIVND in the germline V gene (reference sequence). The V and J ends lost 5 bases and 7 bases respectively, with 9 bases between them. CDR3 length: 11 residues. The CDR3 nucleotides are TGTGCCAGTAGTTTAGGGGGAGAGCAGTACTTC. It specifies CASSLGGEQYF.

The chain carries TRBV7-9 and TRBJ1-2; perhaps TRBD1 as D (5 bases). The germline V gene has CDR1 SEHNR and CDR2 FQNEAQ (reference sequence). With 2 bases removed from V and 3 bases from J, the gap between germline ends came to 10 bases. The CDR3 runs to 14 residues. The CDR3 region has the DNA TGTGCCAGCAGCTTACTCCGACAGTACTATGGCTACACCTTC. Amino acids: CASSLLRQYYGYTF. The variable domain in full, with the rest retrieved from reference TRBV7-9 and TRBJ1-2, is DTGVSQNPRHKITKRGQNVTFRCDPISEHNRLYWYRQTLGQGPEFLTYFQNEAQLEKSRLLSDRFSAERPKGSFSTLEIQRTEQGDSAMYLCASSLLRQYYGYTFGSGTRLTVV.

This clonotype ranks as medium-sized. The chain combines TRBV18 with TRBJ1-2; D gene ambiguous. This CDR3 contains 15 residues. V gave up 4 bases and J gave up 8 bases, with 20 bases separating them. The V gene's germline CDR1 is KGHSH and CDR2 LQKENI. CDR3 sequence reads: CASSLADDPFSGYTF. CDR3 in DNA: TGTGCCAGCTCACTGGCGGATGACCCCTTCTCAGGCTACACCTTC.

By share, this clonotype counts as medium-sized (0.01 to 0.1%). This chain connects TRBV18 to TRBJ2-1; TRBD2 matches 9 bases. Germline CDR1 and CDR2: KGHSH and LQKENI. With V trimmed by 3 bases and J by 3 bases, 3 bases remained unmatched. The CDR3 loop spans 15 amino acids. The chain's CDR3 is CASSPAGGHYNEQFF. DNA of the CDR3: TGTGCCAGCTCACCGGCGGGAGGGCACTACAATGAGCAGTTCTTC. Drawing the rest from reference TRBV18 and TRBJ2-1, the complete variable domain is NAGVMQNPRHLVRRRGQEARLRCSPMKGHSHVYWYRQLPEEGLKFMVYLQKENIIDESGMPKERFSAEFPKEGPSILRIQQVVRGDSAAYFCASSPAGGHYNEQFFGPGTRLTVL.

By proportion, this clonotype is medium-sized. The chain combines TRBV6-5 with TRBJ1-4; 10 nucleotides agree with TRBD1. Germline V gives CDR1 MNHEY, CDR2 SVGAGI. The CDR3 runs 15 residues. Losses at the gene ends were 6 bases for V and 4 bases for J; bases not matched to a gene: 5. CDR3 coding DNA: TGTGCCAGCAGGGGACAGGGGAGGGGTAATGAAAAACTGTTTTTT. This codes for CASRGQGRGNEKLFF.

Judged by abundance, this clonotype is medium-sized. The gene calls are TRBV27 and TRBJ1-2; the D is unclear. Between the trimmed V and J ends, which lost 7 bases and 3 bases, there was a span of 6 bases. This CDR3 is built from 11 residues. Germline-derived CDR1 and CDR2 are MNHEY and SMNVEV (reference sequence). CDR3 in amino acids: CASTRDYGYTF. DNA of the CDR3: TGTGCCAGCACCCGAGACTATGGCTACACCTTC.

In this sample, this clonotype turned up a few times. The CDR3 is CASSPTGTRSYEQYF. Written as DNA, the CDR3 is TGTGCCAGCTCACCGACAGGAACCCGCTCCTACGAGCAGTACTTC. The chain links TRBV18 to TRBJ2-7, with D perhaps TRBD1 (6 bases). The CDR3 is 15 residues long. V lost 3 bases and J 0 bases, leaving 12 bases between the germline ends. Looked up from germline, CDR1 is KGHSH and CDR2 is LQKENI.

By proportion, this clonotype is medium-sized. The chain carries TRBV18 and TRBJ1-2; perhaps TRBD1 as D (6 bases). The V and J ends lost 3 bases and 4 bases respectively, with 12 bases between them. The CDR3 spans 14 residues. Germline V gene lookup returns CDR1 KGHSH and CDR2 LQKENI. The CDR3 spells CASSPGRGSYGYTF. The CDR3 DNA reads TGTGCCAGCTCACCTGGAAGGGGGAGCTATGGCTACACCTTC.

The table lists this clonotype with a few counts. The V gene is TRBV7-9, the J gene TRBJ2-3; D is unclear. The V end was cut by 0 bases, the J end by 0 bases, with 7 bases between. CDR1 SEHNR and CDR2 FQNEAQ come from the germline V gene (reference sequence). This CDR3 comprises 15 residues. The CDR3 is CASSLAGTSTDTQYF. The CDR3 DNA sequence: TGTGCCAGCAGCTTAGCAGGTACTAGCACAGATACGCAGTATTTT.

This clonotype was picked up a small number of times. The junction does not match germline at one end; this may be a read error. The chain employs TRBV12-3 or TRBV12-4 and TRBJ1-2, with no clear D. The CDR3 spans 12 residues. The CDR3 nucleotides read TGTGCCAGCAATTTAGAGGAGTCTGGCTACACCTTC. This sequence encodes CASNLEESGYTF.

This chain uses TRBV5-4 with TRBJ1-6; D is uncertain. The germline V gene has CDR1 SGHNT and CDR2 YYREEE (reference sequence). V was pared by 0 bases and J by 6 bases, with 4 bases between. The CDR3 spans 13 residues. The CDR3 bases are TGTGCCAGCAGCTTGGACAGTAATTCACCCCTCCACTTT. Translating it yields CASSLDSNSPLHF.

The chain combines TRBV20-1 with TRBJ1-2; D is possibly TRBD1 (5 bases). Trimming removed 1 base from V and 4 bases from J, with 13 bases in between. The CDR3 totals 14 residues. CDR1 and CDR2 from the germline V gene are DFQATT and SNEGSKA (reference sequence). For the CDR3, the DNA is TGCAGTGCTAGAGTGAGGGGAGGTAGCTATGGCTACACCTTC. Translation gives CSARVRGGSYGYTF.

This clonotype is medium-sized within its sample. The gene calls are TRBV18 and TRBJ2-2; maybe TRBD1 (5 bases). The length of the CDR3 is 15 residues. Germline loops: CDR1 KGHSH, CDR2 LQKENI. Trimming took off 5 bases at V and 4 bases at J, with 14 bases between the two ends. The DNA for the CDR3 is TGTGCCAGCTCAAGGGGTCTTGTAACCACCGGGGAGCTGTTTTTT. It yields the protein CASSRGLVTTGELFF.

The V and J genes are TRBV7-9 and TRBJ1-4; D remains ambiguous. V was pared by 7 bases and J by 3 bases, with 9 bases between. The germline gives CDR1 SEHNR, CDR2 FQNEAQ (reference sequence). This CDR3 contains 13 residues. The CDR3 sequence is CASTKHPNEKLFF. The CDR3 nucleotides are TGTGCCAGCACCAAACACCCTAATGAAAAACTGTTTTTT.

The table lists this clonotype with a few counts. V and J are TRBV27 and TRBJ2-2, with D hard to call. Trimming stripped 6 bases from V and 2 bases from J, with 10 bases between. Germline V gives CDR1 MNHEY, CDR2 SMNVEV (reference sequence). CDR3 size: 14 residues. CDR3 region: CASRRTFNTGELFF. CDR3 coding DNA: TGTGCCAGCAGAAGGACGTTCAACACCGGGGAGCTGTTTTTT.

The sample holds a few counts of this clonotype. This chain links TRBV6-5 with TRBJ2-2; D gene unclear. Per germline, CDR1 MNHEY and CDR2 SVGAGI. V lost 0 bases to trimming and J lost 7 bases, with 12 bases between them. CDR3 size: 15 residues. The CDR3 DNA follows: TGTGCCAGCAGTTACTCGCTCGGCGGTGACGGGGAGCTGTTTTTT. Protein sequence: CASSYSLGGDGELFF.

This chain uses TRBV7-9 with TRBJ1-3; D is unresolved. In germline, CDR1 is SEHNR, CDR2 FQNEAQ (reference sequence). The CDR3 consists of 14 residues. Between the trimmed V and J ends, which lost 3 bases and 2 bases, there was a span of 8 bases. This CDR3 is CASSFTAPGNTIYF. The CDR3 region has the DNA TGTGCCAGCAGCTTTACCGCCCCTGGAAACACCATATATTTT.

The rearrangement joins TRBV20-1 to TRBJ2-1, with 7 bases that match TRBD2. The CDR3 runs to 15 residues. After removal of 5 bases from V and 10 bases from J, the junction contained 17 bases not matched to a gene. Germline CDR1 and CDR2: DFQATT and SNEGSKA (reference sequence). The CDR3 sequence is CSAYPAGDPSLEQFF. The CDR3 DNA reads TGCAGTGCTTATCCTGCGGGGGATCCCTCCCTGGAGCAGTTCTTC.

With respect to this clonotype: One base away lies a much larger clone, so this may be a sequencing read error. The rearrangement uses TRBV10-3 and TRBJ1-2; unclear D gene. CDR1 is ENHRY and CDR2 is SYGVKD in the germline V gene. The CDR3 covers 14 residues. The CDR3 DNA reads TGTGCCATCATTGAGTCTTTCCTGACACGTGGCTACACCTTC. Translation gives CAIIESFLTRGYTF.